This TCR beta chain was sequenced in a study of T cell repertoires in cytomegalovirus infection. Study information: Public TCR beta signatures provided an indication of both CMV infection and a matching HLA type. Study outcomes and limitations: It was HLA-C-restricted CMV-specific TCR beta clonotypes that dominated the response ex vivo.

TCRdb used MiXCR to reprocess the reads, holding one entry per CDR3 protein. The repertoire holds some 400,000 distinct CDR3 sequences, with under 40% as singletons. This clonotype was detected ten times or more. The target antigen is unknown. V lost 1 base and J lost 1, with 7 bases in between. CDR3 length equals 14 residues. Germline V gives CDR1 SGHTA, CDR2 FQGNSA. Input material: PBMCs. The rearrangement links TRBV7-2 to TRBJ1-1; D is undetermined. The sequence was obtained from a human donor in good health (CMV status not recorded). Some clones in this sample may be carry-over from other donors' samples. CDR3 residues: CASSLEQKNTEAFF. CDR3 DNA sequence: TGTGCCAGCAGCTTAGAACAAAAGAACACTGAAGCTTTCTTT.